The 18 T cell receptor beta chains below come from one sample, sequenced in a study of blood T cell repertoires in COVID-19. Profiling relied on immunoSEQ multiplex PCR, and the TCRdb table lists in-frame clones only, not all of them. The table includes roughly 100,000 clones, 75% to 95% detected once. Material: peripheral blood. The receptors shown here come from a man younger than 35 with acute or convalescent COVID-19.

The chain employs TRBV10-3 and TRBJ2-2; 8 positions agree with TRBD1. Germline CDR1 ENHRY, CDR2 SYGVKD. V was clipped by 7 bases and J by 1 base; unmatched bases: 5. This CDR3 is 15 amino acids long. This CDR3 is CAITLGTGNTGELFF. CDR3 bases: TGTGCCATCACCCTTGGGACAGGGAACACCGGGGAGCTGTTTTTT.

V usage is TRBV5-6 and J usage is TRBJ1-2; 8 nucleotides align to TRBD1. The ends lost 5 bases at V and 3 bases at J; junction bases unmatched: 18. CDR1 and CDR2 from the germline V gene are SGHDT and YYEEEE. The CDR3 is 18 amino acids. CDR3 coding DNA: TGTGCCAGCAGTCGATTCTGGCCTCCGGGACAGGAGCACTATGGCTACACCTTC. As protein: CASSRFWPPGQEHYGYTF.

The chain recombines TRBV6-5 with TRBJ1-2; a possible D gene is TRBD1 (6 bases). Trimming removed 5 bases at V and 4 bases at J, with 8 bases between. The CDR3 has 12 amino acids. CDR1 is MNHEY, CDR2 SVGAGI, per germline. The CDR3: CASSRGSYGYTF. In nucleotides, the CDR3 is TGTGCCAGCAGTAGGGGGTCCTATGGCTACACCTTC.

The chain is built from TRBV14 and TRBJ1-1; D remains ambiguous. The CDR3 spans 18 residues. The germline gives CDR1 SGHDN, CDR2 FVKESK. The V gene lost 1 base and the J gene lost 1 base, with 19 bases spanning the gap. As DNA, the CDR3 is TGTGCCAGCAGCCAAGTTGTTGTGTTTAGCGACACGAACACTGAAGCTTTCTTT. It encodes CASSQVVVFSDTNTEAFF.

V gene TRBV4-1 combines with J gene TRBJ1-5; perhaps TRBD1 as D (6 bases). The CDR3 has 15 residues. Germline V lookup: CDR1 MGHRA, CDR2 YSYEKL. Between the trimmed V and J ends, which lost 5 bases and 3 bases, there was a span of 14 bases. For the CDR3, the DNA is TGCGCCAGCAGCGAATTACAGGGCCCCAATCAGCCCCAGCATTTT. Amino acids: CASSELQGPNQPQHF.

The chain recombines TRBV29-1 with TRBJ1-2; TRBD1 matches 11 bases. The germline V gene has CDR1 SQVTM and CDR2 ANQGSEA. Trimming cost V 8 bases and J 8 bases; bases outside gene matches: 4. This CDR3 contains 11 residues. Here the CDR3 DNA reads TGCAGCACTGGACAGGGGGCGGGCTACACCTTC. It translates to CSTGQGAGYTF.

The chain recombines TRBV19 with TRBJ2-2; D is possibly TRBD1 (5 bases). CDR1 and CDR2 from the germline V gene are LNHDA and SQIVND (reference sequence). Trimming stripped 5 bases from V and 1 base from J, with 20 bases between. The CDR3 contains 18 residues. The CDR3 protein is CASSLIAMTAMNTGELFF. DNA of the CDR3: TGTGCCAGTAGTCTAATCGCCATGACAGCGATGAACACCGGGGAGCTGTTTTTT. Full variable domain (remainder filled in from reference TRBV19 and TRBJ2-2): DGGITQSPKYLFRKEGQNVTLSCEQNLNHDAMYWYRQDPGQGLRLIYYSQIVNDFQKGDIAEGYSVSREKKESFPLTVTSAQKNPTAFYLCASSLIAMTAMNTGELFFGEGSRLTVL.

The rearrangement joins TRBV5-1 to TRBJ2-7; D remains ambiguous. Trimming cost V 1 base and J 5 bases, with 13 bases left between them. Germline V gene sequence: CDR1 SGHRS, CDR2 YFSETQ. The CDR3 has 14 residues. In nucleotides, the CDR3 is TGCGCCAGCAGCTTGCCACAGCTTCTAAACGAGCAGTACTTC. It yields the protein CASSLPQLLNEQYF. Supplemented by reference TRBV5-1 and TRBJ2-7, the full variable domain reads KAGVTQTPRYLIKTRGQQVTLSCSPISGHRSVSWYQQTPGQGLQFLFEYFSETQRNKGNFPGRFSGRQFSNSRSEMNVSTLELGDSALYLCASSLPQLLNEQYFGPGTRLTVT.

This chain uses TRBV7-6 with TRBJ2-7; 8 bases line up with TRBD2. Trimming cost V 2 bases and J 4 bases; bases outside gene matches: 16. CDR3 length equals 18 residues. CDR1 SGHVS and CDR2 FNYEAQ come from the germline V gene. CDR3 residues: CASSLSSGAGGLSYEQYF. CDR3 nucleotides: TGTGCCAGCAGCTTATCCTCGGGTGCGGGAGGATTGTCGTACGAGCAGTACTTC.

The CDR3 coding sequence is TGCGCCAGCAGCACCGCGGGAGGAAGAGAGACCCAGTACTTC. Translated: CASSTAGGRETQYF. The chain uses TRBV5-1 and TRBJ2-5, with 8 bases lining up with TRBD2. The CDR3 totals 14 residues. Per the germline V gene, CDR1 is SGHRS and CDR2 is YFSETQ. Trimming at V came to 4 bases and at J to 4 bases, leaving 6 bases not matched to a gene.

This chain joins TRBV19 and TRBJ2-7, with TRBD2 as a possible D gene (6 bases). The germline V and J ends were trimmed by 1 base and 5 bases, with 12 bases remaining between them. The CDR3 sequence is 14 residues long. Germline values: CDR1 LNHDA, CDR2 SQIVND (reference sequence). CDR3 region: CASSIVGRHNEQYF. CDR3 bases: TGTGCCAGTAGTATAGTCGGGAGACATAACGAGCAGTACTTC.

This sequence joins TRBV10-3 and TRBJ1-1, with TRBD1 as a possible D gene (6 bases). The germline gives CDR1 ENHRY, CDR2 SYGVKD. V was shortened by 3 bases and J by 7 bases, with 18 bases between the two germline ends. This CDR3 spans 15 amino acids. The CDR3 region is CAISERGGAQVEAFF. CDR3 sequence (DNA): TGTGCCATCAGTGAACGAGGGGGGGCGCAGGTTGAAGCTTTCTTT.

The chain employs TRBV11-2 and TRBJ2-7; 9 bases agree with TRBD1. J gave up 5 bases and V 6 bases, and 8 bases lay outside the gene matches. Looked up from germline, CDR1 is SGHAT and CDR2 is FQNNGV. This CDR3 region has 14 residues. As DNA, the CDR3 is TGTGCCAGCAGTCCCGGGACAGGGTCCAACGAGCAGTACTTC. It codes for CASSPGTGSNEQYF.

This clone was seen once. The chain couples TRBV24-1 to TRBJ2-1, with 7 bases matching TRBD1. The CDR3 contains 14 residues. CDR1 is KGHDR, CDR2 SFDVKD, per germline. V shed 2 bases, J shed 6 bases, and the junction held 3 bases outside the gene matches. In DNA, the CDR3 is TGTGCCACCAGTGATTCACAGGGGAGCAATGAGCAGTTCTTC. Protein: CATSDSQGSNEQFF.

V is TRBV9 and J is TRBJ2-2; possibly TRBD2 for D (7 bases). Trimming took 4 bases from V and 3 from J, leaving 13 bases between them. The CDR3 sequence is 15 residues long. The germline CDR1 and CDR2 sequences are SGDLS and YYNGEE. The CDR3 DNA reads TGTGCCAGCAGCCCGTGGGGGGGCGACACCGGGGAGCTGTTTTTT. Translation gives CASSPWGGDTGELFF.

The V gene is TRBV5-4, the J gene TRBJ2-2; TRBD1 might be the D (6 bases). The CDR3 is 17 amino acids. Trimming cost V 4 bases and J 3 bases, with 19 bases left between them. Germline V gives CDR1 SGHNT, CDR2 YYREEE (reference sequence). For the CDR3, the DNA is TGTGCCAGCAGCATAATTACAGGGCCGCTCGACACCGGGGAGCTGTTTTTT. Residues: CASSIITGPLDTGELFF.

The V and J genes are TRBV2 and TRBJ2-5; the match to TRBD2 covers 7 bases. The CDR3 runs to 16 residues. The germline V gene has CDR1 SNHLY and CDR2 FYNNEI. V lost 4 bases, J lost 1 base, and 9 bases stayed unmatched. As DNA, the CDR3 is TGTGCCAGCAGTGGGCCCGTGACTAGCTCCCAAGAGACCCAGTACTTC. This encodes CASSGPVTSSQETQYF.

This chain connects TRBV11-3 to TRBJ2-1, with TRBD2 identical over 13 bases. Germline-derived CDR1 and CDR2 are SGHNT and YENEEA. The V and J ends lost 3 bases and 5 bases, in that order; junction bases with no gene match: 1. The CDR3 consists of 15 residues. The CDR3 is CASSLGTSGDNEQFF. The DNA for the CDR3 is TGTGCCAGCAGCTTGGGGACTAGCGGGGACAATGAGCAGTTCTTC.